The rows below give T cell receptor beta chains drawn from one sample of a study of blood T cell repertoires in COVID-19. Sequenced by immunoSEQ multiplex PCR; TCRdb stores in-frame clones only, minus some. This table has 80,000 to 100,000 clones, roughly 88% appearing once. Sequenced sample: peripheral blood. Source of these receptors: a middle-aged man with COVID-19, enrolled during active disease. Each CDR3 is given with its conserved first and last residue. Each record gives: D gene, J gene, V gene, clone size, CDR3 protein, CDR3 DNA. D genes are given only for firm matches. Some rows have no size entry. The others give once, few or many, or a class for an expanded clone.

d_gene: TRBD1
j_gene: TRBJ1-3
v_gene: TRBV5-1
abundance: .
CDR3aa: CASSLAGTEGNTIYF
CDR3nt: TGCGCCAGCAGCTTGGCCGGGACAGAAGGAAACACCATATATTTT

d_gene: TRBD1
j_gene: TRBJ2-5
v_gene: TRBV10-3
abundance: .
CDR3aa: CAISSQGDETQYF
CDR3nt: TGTGCCATCAGTTCCCAGGGGGATGAGACCCAGTACTTC

d_gene: .
j_gene: TRBJ1-2
v_gene: TRBV29-1
abundance: .
CDR3aa: CSVTDGRGGYTF
CDR3nt: TGCAGCGTCACAGACGGGAGGGGTGGCTACACCTTC

d_gene: .
j_gene: TRBJ2-2
v_gene: TRBV7-9
abundance: .
CDR3aa: CASSFRVIRAGGELFF
CDR3nt: TGTGCCAGCAGCTTTAGAGTCATCAGGGCCGGCGGGGAGCTGTTTTTT

d_gene: TRBD1
j_gene: TRBJ2-7
v_gene: TRBV15
abundance: .
CDR3aa: CATSRYRDRDPYEQYF
CDR3nt: TGTGCCACCAGCAGATACCGGGACAGGGACCCCTACGAGCAGTACTTC

d_gene: TRBD1
j_gene: TRBJ1-2
v_gene: TRBV28
abundance: few
CDR3aa: CASSSGQGVYGYTF
CDR3nt: TGTGCCAGCAGCTCGGGACAGGGGGTTTATGGCTACACCTTC

d_gene: .
j_gene: TRBJ1-5
v_gene: TRBV7-2
abundance: .
CDR3aa: CASSLEGHSNQPQHF
CDR3nt: TGTGCCAGCAGCTTAGAGGGACATAGCAATCAGCCCCAGCATTTT

d_gene: .
j_gene: TRBJ1-4
v_gene: TRBV6-5
abundance: .
CDR3aa: CASSLRGGNEKLFF
CDR3nt: TGTGCCAGCAGTTTGAGGGGAGGGAATGAAAAACTGTTTTTT

d_gene: TRBD1
j_gene: TRBJ1-5
v_gene: TRBV2
abundance: .
CDR3aa: CASSVRGPGGNQPQHF
CDR3nt: TGTGCCAGCAGTGTGAGGGGGCCAGGCGGCAATCAGCCCCAGCATTTT

d_gene: .
j_gene: TRBJ1-2
v_gene: TRBV18
abundance: few
CDR3aa: CASSPEVLGYTF
CDR3nt: TGTGCCAGCTCACCGGAGGTTCTCGGCTACACCTTC

d_gene: .
j_gene: TRBJ2-7
v_gene: TRBV5-1
abundance: .
CDR3aa: CASSAGGQPGWEQYF
CDR3nt: TGCGCCAGCAGCGCCGGCGGACAGCCAGGGTGGGAGCAGTACTTC

d_gene: .
j_gene: TRBJ2-7
v_gene: TRBV29-1
abundance: .
CDR3aa: CSAQTLLVPPYEQYF
CDR3nt: TGCAGCGCTCAGACATTATTGGTCCCTCCCTACGAGCAGTACTTC

d_gene: TRBD1
j_gene: TRBJ1-1
v_gene: TRBV5-1
abundance: .
CDR3aa: CASSLGTGGLTEAFF
CDR3nt: TGCGCCAGCAGCTTGGGAACAGGGGGCCTCACTGAAGCTTTCTTT

d_gene: TRBD1
j_gene: TRBJ1-5
v_gene: TRBV5-5
abundance: .
CDR3aa: CASSWDRGRQPQHF
CDR3nt: TGTGCCAGCAGCTGGGACAGGGGGCGTCAGCCCCAGCATTTT

d_gene: TRBD1
j_gene: TRBJ1-4
v_gene: TRBV14
abundance: .
CDR3aa: CASSQGQGSEKLFF
CDR3nt: TGTGCCAGCAGCCAGGGACAGGGGTCCGAAAAACTGTTTTTT

d_gene: TRBD2
j_gene: TRBJ2-3
v_gene: TRBV5-4
abundance: .
CDR3aa: CASSLADSGGGTQYF
CDR3nt: TGTGCCAGCAGCTTGGCTGACAGCGGCGGGGGTACGCAGTATTTT

d_gene: TRBD1
j_gene: TRBJ1-2
v_gene: TRBV5-1
abundance: once
CDR3aa: CASSGGQGIGYGYTF
CDR3nt: TGCGCCAGCAGCGGAGGACAGGGAATCGGCTATGGCTACACCTTC

d_gene: TRBD2
j_gene: TRBJ2-1
v_gene: TRBV20-1
abundance: .
CDR3aa: CSASPIAGGSYNEQFF
CDR3nt: TGCAGTGCTAGTCCCATAGCGGGGGGCTCCTACAATGAGCAGTTCTTC

d_gene: TRBD1
j_gene: TRBJ1-2
v_gene: TRBV5-1
abundance: .
CDR3aa: CASSFLPGQPYGYTF
CDR3nt: TGCGCCAGCAGCTTCCTTCCGGGACAGCCATATGGCTACACCTTC

d_gene: TRBD2
j_gene: TRBJ2-7
v_gene: TRBV19
abundance: .
CDR3aa: CASSTPRTSGASYEQYF
CDR3nt: TGTGCCAGTAGTACCCCTCGGACTAGCGGGGCCTCCTACGAGCAGTACTTC

d_gene: .
j_gene: TRBJ1-2
v_gene: TRBV7-9
abundance: .
CDR3aa: CASSTDNPPYGYTF
CDR3nt: TGTGCCAGCAGCACCGACAACCCACCCTATGGCTACACCTTC